This TCR beta chain was recorded in a study of cytomegalovirus exposure and HLA in healthy donors. For the study at large: The study's early data release held roughly 91 million unique TCRs from HLA-typed donors.

In the PCR, 60 Vbeta and 13 Jbeta primers were used. Per the study methods: There were around 77 million unique TCR beta chains by a later count, and approximately 11 million of them were shared. Measured with immunoSEQ multiplex PCR; TCRdb has only the in-frame clones, and not every one. V and J calls plus clone size are reproduced from that table; the DNA served to infer D and trimming. The sample gives roughly 200,000 clones, over 70% of which show up once; less than 3% is in the top ten. The TCR comes from a woman in her fifties or sixties in good health and CMV-seropositive. The sample was PBMCs.

CDR3 nucleotide sequence: TGTGCCAGTAGGGGACTAGCGGAATTCAATGAGCAGTTCTTC. Translation gives CASRGLAEFNEQFF. V gene TRBV19 combines with J gene TRBJ2-1, with TRBD2 matching over 11 bases. The germline CDR1 and CDR2 sequences are LNHDA and SQIVND (reference sequence). V shed 6 bases and J 6 bases; nucleotides not matched to a gene: 4. The CDR3 loop spans 14 amino acids. Variable domain in full (rest from reference TRBV19 and TRBJ2-1): DGGITQSPKYLFRKEGQNVTLSCEQNLNHDAMYWYRQDPGQGLRLIYYSQIVNDFQKGDIAEGYSVSREKKESFPLTVTSAQKNPTAFYLCASRGLAEFNEQFFGPGTRLTVL.